Presented here are 9 T cell receptor beta chains from one specimen sequenced in a study of CD8 T cells in Susac syndrome. With random hexamers, reverse transcription was performed on 0.5 to 1 ug of RNA. TCRdb passed the immunoSEQ multiplex PCR reads through MiXCR, listing each CDR3 protein once. The repertoire holds about 280,000 distinct CDR3 sequences, more than 75% seen once, with approximately 0.11% in the top ten. Sequencing used CD8+ T cells from PBMCs. These receptors originate from a human donor with multiple sclerosis.

The V and J genes are TRBV6-1 and TRBJ2-5; TRBD1 matches at 9 bases. The CDR3 runs to 16 residues. The V and J ends lost 5 bases and 2 bases, in that order; junction bases with no gene match: 9. Germline V gene sequence: CDR1 MNHNS, CDR2 SASEGT. CDR3 protein: CASSHLKGQGQETQYF. CDR3 DNA sequence: TGTGCCAGCAGTCATTTAAAGGGACAGGGACAAGAGACCCAGTACTTC.

The chain joins TRBV27 to TRBJ2-1, with 8 bases lining up with TRBD2. The CDR3 has 13 residues. Germline CDR1 MNHEY, CDR2 SMNVEV (reference sequence). The junction had 4 bases not matched to a gene; V was cut back by 7 bases and J by 5 bases. CDR3: CASTGRADNEQFF. CDR3 nucleotide sequence: TGTGCCAGCACCGGGAGGGCCGACAATGAGCAGTTCTTC.

The rearrangement links TRBV7-9 to TRBJ1-3, with unresolved D. With 7 bases removed from V and 0 bases from J, the gap between germline ends came to 13 bases. The CDR3 length is 15 residues. Looked up from germline, CDR1 is SEHNR and CDR2 is FQNEAQ (reference sequence). The CDR3 here is CASIPPGSSGNTIYF. The CDR3 DNA follows: TGTGCCAGCATCCCCCCGGGTTCCTCTGGAAACACCATATATTTT.

J is TRBJ2-2 and V is TRBV30; D ambiguous. Germline V lookup: CDR1 GTSNPN, CDR2 SVGIG (reference sequence). CDR3 length: 11 amino acids. The V end was cut by 7 bases, the J end by 2 bases, with 5 bases between. Here the CDR3 reads CALLNTGELFF. In nucleotides, the CDR3 is TGTGCCTTACTTAACACCGGGGAGCTGTTTTTT.

The chain joins TRBV28 to TRBJ2-7; D might be TRBD2 (5 bases). The CDR3 has 14 residues. Germline V gene lookup returns CDR1 MDHEN and CDR2 SYDVKM. The germline V and J ends were trimmed by 0 bases and 4 bases, with 10 bases remaining between them. CDR3 protein: CASSLWDLRYEQYF. CDR3 DNA: TGTGCCAGCAGTTTATGGGACTTGAGATACGAGCAGTACTTC.

This rearrangement joins TRBV27 to TRBJ2-1; D unclear. Germline values: CDR1 MNHEY, CDR2 SMNVEV (reference sequence). This CDR3 has 11 amino acids. V dropped 4 bases and J dropped 9 bases, with 7 bases sitting between them. For the CDR3, the DNA is TGTGCCAGCAGTTCCATGAGTGAGCAGTTCTTC. Protein product: CASSSMSEQFF.

The genes are TRBV7-6 and TRBJ2-5, with TRBD1 matching over 7 bases. The V segment lost 5 bases and the J segment 5 bases; nucleotides outside the gene matches: 11. The CDR3 has 15 residues. Germline assignment: CDR1 SGHVS and CDR2 FNYEAQ. CDR3 loop: CASSPTGAKKETQYF. The CDR3 bases are TGTGCCAGCAGCCCCACAGGGGCGAAAAAGGAGACCCAGTACTTC.

This chain connects TRBV6-6 to TRBJ2-3; D possibly corresponds to TRBD1 (6 bases). CDR1 and CDR2 (germline): MNHNY, SVGAGI (reference sequence). CDR3 size: 16 residues. Trimming left V 7 bases short and J 2 bases short, with 19 bases between. CDR3 in amino acids: CASKGVRSKFTDTQYF. The CDR3 DNA sequence: TGTGCCAGCAAGGGGGTTAGGTCCAAATTCACAGATACGCAGTATTTT.

This chain uses TRBV7-9 with TRBJ2-1; 12 bases align to TRBD2. The V and J ends lost 7 bases and 8 bases, in that order; junction bases with no gene match: 9. Per germline, CDR1 SEHNR and CDR2 FQNEAQ (reference sequence). The CDR3 runs to 15 residues. In DNA form, the CDR3 reads TGTGCCAGCACAACCGGGACTAGCGGGTCGGATGAGCAGTTCTTC. Protein sequence: CASTTGTSGSDEQFF.